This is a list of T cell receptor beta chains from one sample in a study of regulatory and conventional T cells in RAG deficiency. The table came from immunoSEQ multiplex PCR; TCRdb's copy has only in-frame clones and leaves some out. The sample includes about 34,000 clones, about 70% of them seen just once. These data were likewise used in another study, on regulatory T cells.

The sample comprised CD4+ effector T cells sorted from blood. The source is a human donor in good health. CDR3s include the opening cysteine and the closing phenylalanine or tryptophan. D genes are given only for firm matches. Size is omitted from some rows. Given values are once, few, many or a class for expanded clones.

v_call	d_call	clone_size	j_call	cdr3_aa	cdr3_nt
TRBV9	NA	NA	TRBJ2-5	CASSQVEGAGETQYF	TGTGCCAGCAGCCAGGTGGAGGGGGCGGGGGAGACCCAGTACTTC
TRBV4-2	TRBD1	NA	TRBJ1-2	CASSQGGQGTPARDGYTF	TGTGCCAGCAGCCAGGGCGGACAGGGGACCCCAGCAAGGGATGGCTACACCTTC
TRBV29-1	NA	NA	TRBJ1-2	CSGSEAGARGEGYTF	TGCAGCGGGTCGGAGGCGGGGGCTCGGGGAGAAGGCTACACCTTC
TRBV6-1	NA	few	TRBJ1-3	CASRLSSVPGDTIYF	TGTGCCAGCAGACTCTCCTCGGTTCCGGGGGACACCATATATTTT
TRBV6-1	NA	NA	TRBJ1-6	CASSEVPQGLGSPLHF	TGTGCCAGCAGTGAAGTCCCCCAGGGGCTGGGCTCACCCCTCCACTTT
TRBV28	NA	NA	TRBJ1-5	CASSLDQPQHF	TGTGCCAGCAGTTTAGATCAGCCCCAGCATTTT
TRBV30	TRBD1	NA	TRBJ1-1	CAWERQGATEAFF	TGTGCCTGGGAAAGACAGGGGGCGACTGAAGCTTTCTTT
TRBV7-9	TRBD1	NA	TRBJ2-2	CASSLVLTGAGELFF	TGTGCCAGCAGCTTAGTACTAACAGGGGCCGGGGAGCTGTTTTTT
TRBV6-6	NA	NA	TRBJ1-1	CASREPYENTEAFF	TGTGCCAGCAGGGAGCCCTATGAGAACACTGAAGCTTTCTTT
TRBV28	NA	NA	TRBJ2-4	CASSLPGSAKNIQYF	TGTGCCAGCAGTTTACCCGGGTCAGCCAAAAACATTCAGTACTTC
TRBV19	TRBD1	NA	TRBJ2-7	CASSFRTGTYEQYF	TGTGCCAGTAGTTTCAGGACAGGCACCTACGAGCAGTACTTC
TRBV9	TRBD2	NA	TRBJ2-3	CASSASPAGGDPVYTQYF	TGTGCCAGCAGCGCCTCCCCAGCGGGGGGCGACCCCGTGTATACGCAGTATTTT
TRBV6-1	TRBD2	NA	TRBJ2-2	CASSENSGGTGELFF	TGTGCCAGCAGTGAAAACAGCGGGGGGACCGGGGAGCTGTTTTTT
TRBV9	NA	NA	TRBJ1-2	CASSPSAGGYGYTF	TGTGCCAGCAGCCCCTCGGCGGGGGGATATGGCTACACCTTC
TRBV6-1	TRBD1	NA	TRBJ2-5	CASSANRGETQYF	TGTGCCAGCAGCGCCAACAGGGGGGAGACCCAGTACTTC
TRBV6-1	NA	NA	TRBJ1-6	CASSEAGPSPLHF	TGTGCCAGCAGTGAAGCGGGGCCTTCACCCCTCCACTTT
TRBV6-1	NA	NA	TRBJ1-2	CASSEDSSLYGYTF	TGTGCCAGCAGTGAAGACAGTAGCCTCTATGGCTACACCTTC
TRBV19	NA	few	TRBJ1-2	CASSPTGIYGYTF	TGTGCCAGTAGTCCTACAGGGATCTATGGCTACACCTTC
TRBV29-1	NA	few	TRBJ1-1	CSVACVAEAFF	TGCAGCGTTGCGTGCGTAGCTGAAGCTTTCTTT
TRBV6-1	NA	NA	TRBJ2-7	CASSSILFHEQYF	TGTGCCAGCAGTAGTATACTATTCCACGAGCAGTACTTC
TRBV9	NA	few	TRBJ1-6	CASSRPNSPLHF	TGTGCCAGCAGCCGACCAAATTCACCCCTCCACTTT
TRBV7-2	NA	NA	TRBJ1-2	CASSLWGSLNYGYTF	TGTGCCAGCAGCTTATGGGGCAGCCTCAACTATGGCTACACCTTC
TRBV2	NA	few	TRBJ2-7	CASRTNGYEQYF	TGTGCCAGCAGGACGAACGGTTACGAGCAGTACTTC
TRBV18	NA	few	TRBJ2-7	CASSPGYQYEQYF	TGTGCCAGCTCACCGGGGTATCAGTACGAGCAGTACTTC
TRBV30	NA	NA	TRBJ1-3	CAWSPSASGNTIYF	TGTGCCTGGAGTCCCTCGGCGTCTGGAAACACCATATATTTT
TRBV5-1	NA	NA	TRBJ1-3	CASSTGDNSGNTIYF	TGCGCCAGCAGCACGGGGGACAACTCTGGAAACACCATATATTTT
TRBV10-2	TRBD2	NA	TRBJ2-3	CASTLAGLTDTQYF	TGCGCCAGCACACTAGCGGGGCTCACAGATACGCAGTATTTT
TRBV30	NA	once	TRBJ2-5	CASREGRVGQETQYF	TGTGCCAGCAGAGAGGGGCGGGTGGGCCAGGAGACCCAGTACTTC
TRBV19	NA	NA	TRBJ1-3	CASSKDSSGNTIYF	TGTGCCAGTAGTAAGGATAGCTCTGGAAACACCATATATTTT
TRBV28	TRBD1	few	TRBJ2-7	CASSRPGQGAVEQYF	TGTGCCAGCAGTCGCCCGGGACAGGGGGCTGTCGAGCAGTACTTC
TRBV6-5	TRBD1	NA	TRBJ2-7	CAIGQGANYLF	TGTGCCATCGGACAGGGGGCGAATTACCTCTTC
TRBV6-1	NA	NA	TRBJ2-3	CASSEFWRAGTDTQYF	TGTGCCAGCAGTGAATTCTGGCGGGCGGGGACAGATACGCAGTATTTT
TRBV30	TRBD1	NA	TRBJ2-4	CAWSVRDRADIQYF	TGTGCCTGGAGTGTACGAGACAGGGCTGACATTCAGTACTTC
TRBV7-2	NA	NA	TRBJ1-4	CASSLAIGQEKLFF	TGTGCCAGCAGCTTAGCGATAGGACAGGAAAAACTGTTTTTT
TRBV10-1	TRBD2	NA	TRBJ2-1	CASSESLAGGFDEQFF	TGCGCCAGCAGTGAGTCACTAGCGGGGGGTTTCGATGAGCAGTTCTTC
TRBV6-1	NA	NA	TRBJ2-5	CASSAQDQETQYF	TGTGCCAGCAGTGCACAGGACCAAGAGACCCAGTACTTC
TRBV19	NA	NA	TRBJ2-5	CASSTRGPGYEETQYF	TGTGCCAGTAGTACCCGAGGGCCGGGATACGAAGAGACCCAGTACTTC
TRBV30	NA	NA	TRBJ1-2	CAWKLVRGGQGYTF	TGTGCCTGGAAGTTAGTGAGGGGGGGGCAAGGCTACACCTTC
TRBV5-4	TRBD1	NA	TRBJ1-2	CASSWWVRDRGRKEYTF	TGTGCCAGCAGCTGGTGGGTGCGGGACAGGGGGCGGAAGGAGTACACCTTC
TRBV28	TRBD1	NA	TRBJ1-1	CASSSTGAPVTEAFF	TGTGCCAGCAGCTCGACAGGGGCGCCGGTCACTGAAGCTTTCTTT
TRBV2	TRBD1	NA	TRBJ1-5	CASSGDRASNQPQHF	TGTGCCAGCAGCGGGGACAGGGCCAGCAATCAGCCCCAGCATTTT
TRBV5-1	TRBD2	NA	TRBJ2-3	CASSLLLAGGPGTDTQYF	TGCGCCAGCAGCTTGTTACTAGCGGGGGGGCCCGGCACAGATACGCAGTATTTT
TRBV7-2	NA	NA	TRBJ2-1	CASSPSRGSYNEQFF	TGTGCCAGCAGCCCCTCTAGGGGGTCCTACAATGAGCAGTTCTTC
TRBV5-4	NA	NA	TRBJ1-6	CASSFGQGRDNSPLHF	TGTGCCAGCAGCTTCGGCCAGGGTCGGGATAATTCACCCCTCCACTTT
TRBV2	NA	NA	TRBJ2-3	CASNNGETGPTDTQYF	TGTGCCAGCAATAACGGGGAGACAGGCCCTACAGATACGCAGTATTTT
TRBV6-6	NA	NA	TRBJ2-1	CASSYSGYNEQFF	TGTGCCAGCAGTTACTCAGGGTACAATGAGCAGTTCTTC
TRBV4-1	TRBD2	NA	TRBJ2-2	CASSRRGGANTGELFF	TGCGCCAGCAGCCGAAGGGGAGGGGCTAACACCGGGGAGCTGTTTTTT
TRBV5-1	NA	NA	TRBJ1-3	CASRIDTAGNTIYF	TGCGCCAGCAGAATAGACACAGCTGGAAACACCATATATTTT
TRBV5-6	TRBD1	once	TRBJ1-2	CASSLRTGVNYYGYTF	TGTGCCAGCAGCCTCCGGACAGGGGTGAACTACTATGGCTACACCTTC
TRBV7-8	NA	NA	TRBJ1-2	CASSSRDGANYGYTF	TGTGCCAGCAGCTCAAGGGACGGGGCTAACTATGGCTACACCTTC
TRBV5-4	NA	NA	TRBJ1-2	CASSRPNLDSNYGYTF	TGTGCCAGCAGCCGCCCGAACCTAGACAGCAACTATGGCTACACCTTC
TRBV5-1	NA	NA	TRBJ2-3	CASSLGRADTQYF	TGCGCCAGCAGCTTGGGGCGGGCAGATACGCAGTATTTT
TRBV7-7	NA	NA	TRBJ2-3	CASSQSEEYVQYF	TGTGCTAGCAGCCAAAGCGAAGAGTATGTGCAGTATTTT
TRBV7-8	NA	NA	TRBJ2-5	CTFGPAQETQYF	TGTACCTTTGGGCCGGCCCAAGAGACCCAGTACTTC